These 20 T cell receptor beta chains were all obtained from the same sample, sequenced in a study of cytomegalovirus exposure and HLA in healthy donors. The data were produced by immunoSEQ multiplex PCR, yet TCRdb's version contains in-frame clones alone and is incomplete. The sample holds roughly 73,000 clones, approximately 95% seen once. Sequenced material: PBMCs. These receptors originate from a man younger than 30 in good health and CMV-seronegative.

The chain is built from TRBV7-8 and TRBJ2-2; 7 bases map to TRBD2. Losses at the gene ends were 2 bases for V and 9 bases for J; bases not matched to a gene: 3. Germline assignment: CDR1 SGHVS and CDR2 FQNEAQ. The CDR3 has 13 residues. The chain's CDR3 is CASSLHGGWELFF. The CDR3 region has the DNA TGTGCCAGCAGCTTACACGGGGGGTGGGAGCTGTTTTTT.

CDR3 coding DNA: TGTGCCAGCAGCTTGGGTGGACAGGCGAGGGAGCAGTACTTC. Translating gives CASSLGGQAREQYF. V gene TRBV5-4 combines with J gene TRBJ2-7, with TRBD1 identical over 7 bases. The CDR3 runs to 14 residues. After removal of 0 bases from V and 7 bases from J, the junction contained 7 bases not matched to a gene. The germline gives CDR1 SGHNT, CDR2 YYREEE (reference sequence). The full variable domain, in which reference TRBV5-4 and TRBJ2-7 provide the parts outside the CDR3, is ETGVTQSPTHLIKTRGQQVTLRCSSQSGHNTVSWYQQALGQGPQFIFQYYREEENGRGNFPPRFSGLQFPNYSSELNVNALELDDSALYLCASSLGGQAREQYFGPGTRLTVT.

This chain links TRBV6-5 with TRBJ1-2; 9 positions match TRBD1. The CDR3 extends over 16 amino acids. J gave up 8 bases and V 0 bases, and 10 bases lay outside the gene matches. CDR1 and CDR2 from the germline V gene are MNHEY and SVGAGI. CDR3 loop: CASSYSTPAGTGGYTF. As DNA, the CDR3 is TGTGCCAGCAGTTACTCGACCCCCGCCGGGACAGGGGGCTACACCTTC.

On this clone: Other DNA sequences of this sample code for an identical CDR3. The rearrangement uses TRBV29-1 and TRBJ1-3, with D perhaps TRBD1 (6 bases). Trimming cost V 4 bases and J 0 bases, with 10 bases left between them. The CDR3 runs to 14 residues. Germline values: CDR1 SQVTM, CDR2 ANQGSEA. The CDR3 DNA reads TGCAGCGTTGCCGGACAGAGCTCTGGAAACACCATATATTTT. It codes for CSVAGQSSGNTIYF.

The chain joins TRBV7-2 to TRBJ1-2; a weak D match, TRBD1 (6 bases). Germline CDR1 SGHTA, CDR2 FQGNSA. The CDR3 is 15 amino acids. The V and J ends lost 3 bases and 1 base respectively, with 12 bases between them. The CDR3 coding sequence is TGTGCCAGCAGCTTGATGACAGGAATTAACTATGGCTACACCTTC. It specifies CASSLMTGINYGYTF.

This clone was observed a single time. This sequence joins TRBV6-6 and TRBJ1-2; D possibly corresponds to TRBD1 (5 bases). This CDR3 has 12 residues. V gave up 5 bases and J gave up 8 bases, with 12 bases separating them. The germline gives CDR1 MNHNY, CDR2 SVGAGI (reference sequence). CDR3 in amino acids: CASSDNQGGYTF. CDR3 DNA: TGTGCCAGCAGTGATAACCAGGGAGGCTACACCTTC.

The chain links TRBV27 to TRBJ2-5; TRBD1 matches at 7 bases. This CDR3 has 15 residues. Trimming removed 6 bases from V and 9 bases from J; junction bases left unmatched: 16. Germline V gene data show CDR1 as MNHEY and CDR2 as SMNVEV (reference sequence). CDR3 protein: CASRPTPGQLPAQYF. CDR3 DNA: TGTGCCAGCAGACCAACCCCGGGACAGCTACCGGCCCAGTACTTC.

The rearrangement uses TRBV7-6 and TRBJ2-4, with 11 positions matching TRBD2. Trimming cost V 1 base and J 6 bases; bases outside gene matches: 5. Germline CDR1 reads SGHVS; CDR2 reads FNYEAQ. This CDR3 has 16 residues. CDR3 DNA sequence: TGTGCCAGCAGCTTAGATAGCGGGGGGGCCGGAAACATTCAGTACTTC. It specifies CASSLDSGGAGNIQYF. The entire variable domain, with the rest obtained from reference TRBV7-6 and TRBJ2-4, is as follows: GAGVSQSPRYKVTKRGQDVALRCDPISGHVSLYWYRQALGQGPEFLTYFNYEAQQDKSGLPNDRFSAERPEGSISTLTIQRTEQRDSAMYRCASSLDSGGAGNIQYFGAGTRLSVL.

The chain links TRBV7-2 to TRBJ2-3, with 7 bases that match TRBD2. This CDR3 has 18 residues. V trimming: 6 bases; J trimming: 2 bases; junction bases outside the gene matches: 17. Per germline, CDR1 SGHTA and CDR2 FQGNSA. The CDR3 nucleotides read TGTGCCAGCAGTTTCCCCCGCGGGGGAGATACATACACAGATACGCAGTATTTT. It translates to CASSFPRGGDTYTDTQYF.

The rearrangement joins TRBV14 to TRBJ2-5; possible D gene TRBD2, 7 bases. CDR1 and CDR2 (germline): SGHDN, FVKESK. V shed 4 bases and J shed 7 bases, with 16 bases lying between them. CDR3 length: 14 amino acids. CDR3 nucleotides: TGTGCCAGCAGCCTTGGGGGGGGCACCAGGACCCAGTACTTC. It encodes CASSLGGGTRTQYF.

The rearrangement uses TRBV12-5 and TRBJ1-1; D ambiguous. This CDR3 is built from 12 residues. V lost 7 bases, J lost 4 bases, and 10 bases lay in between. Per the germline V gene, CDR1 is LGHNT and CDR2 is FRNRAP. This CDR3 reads CASALGGTEAFF. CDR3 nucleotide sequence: TGTGCTAGTGCCCTTGGAGGCACTGAAGCTTTCTTT.

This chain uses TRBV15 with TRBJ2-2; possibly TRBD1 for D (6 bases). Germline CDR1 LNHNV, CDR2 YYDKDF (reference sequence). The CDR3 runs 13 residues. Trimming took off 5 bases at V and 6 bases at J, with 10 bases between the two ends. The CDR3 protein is CATSSGVPGELFF. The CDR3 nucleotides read TGTGCCACCAGCTCAGGGGTACCCGGGGAGCTGTTTTTT. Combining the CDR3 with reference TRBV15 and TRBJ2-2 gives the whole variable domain DAMVIQNPRYQVTQFGKPVTLSCSQTLNHNVMYWYQQKSSQAPKLLFHYYDKDFNNEADTPDNFQSRRPNTSFCFLDIRSPGLGDTAMYLCATSSGVPGELFFGEGSRLTVL.

The CDR3 sequence is CASSYEPQAMAYEQYF. The CDR3 DNA reads TGTGCCAGCAGTTACGAGCCGCAAGCGATGGCCTACGAGCAGTACTTC. The gene calls are TRBV5-8 and TRBJ2-7; D unclear. Germline V CDR1 and CDR2: SGHTS, YDEGEE. The V end lost 5 bases, the J end lost 2 bases, and 20 bases lay between the germline ends. CDR3 length: 16 residues.

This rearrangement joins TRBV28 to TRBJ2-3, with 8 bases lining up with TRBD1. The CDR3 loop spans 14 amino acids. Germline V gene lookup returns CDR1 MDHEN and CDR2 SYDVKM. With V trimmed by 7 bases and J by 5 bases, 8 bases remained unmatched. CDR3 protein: CASIPDRVQDTQYF. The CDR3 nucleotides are TGTGCCAGCATTCCGGACAGGGTTCAAGATACGCAGTATTTT.

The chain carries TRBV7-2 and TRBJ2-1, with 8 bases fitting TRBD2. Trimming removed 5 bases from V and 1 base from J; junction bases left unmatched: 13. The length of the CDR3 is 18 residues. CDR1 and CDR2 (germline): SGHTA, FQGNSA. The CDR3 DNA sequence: TGTGCCAGCAGCCTAGATCCGGGAGGGGTTAGATCCTACAATGAGCAGTTCTTC. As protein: CASSLDPGGVRSYNEQFF.

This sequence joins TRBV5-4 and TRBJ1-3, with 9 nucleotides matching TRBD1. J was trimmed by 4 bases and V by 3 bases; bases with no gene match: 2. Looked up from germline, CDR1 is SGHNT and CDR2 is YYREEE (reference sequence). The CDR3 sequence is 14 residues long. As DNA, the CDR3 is TGTGCCAGCAGCTGGACAGGGGCCGGAAACACCATATATTTT. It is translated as CASSWTGAGNTIYF.

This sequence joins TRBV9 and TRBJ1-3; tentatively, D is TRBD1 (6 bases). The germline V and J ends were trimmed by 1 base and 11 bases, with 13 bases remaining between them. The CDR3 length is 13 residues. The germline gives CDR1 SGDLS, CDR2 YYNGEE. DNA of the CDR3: TGTGCCAGCAGCGTAAGGGGGTACGGACCCATATATTTT. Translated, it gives CASSVRGYGPIYF.

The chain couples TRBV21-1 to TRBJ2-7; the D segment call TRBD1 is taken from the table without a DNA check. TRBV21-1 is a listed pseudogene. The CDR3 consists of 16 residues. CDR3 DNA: TGTGCCAGCAGCTCACCGGGACAGGGTTGCTCCTACGAGCAGTACTTC. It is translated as CASSSPGQGCSYEQYF.

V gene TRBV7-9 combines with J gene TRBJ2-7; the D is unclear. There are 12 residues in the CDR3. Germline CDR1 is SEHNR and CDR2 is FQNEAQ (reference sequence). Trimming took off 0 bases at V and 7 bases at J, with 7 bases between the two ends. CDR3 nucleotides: TGTGCCAGCAGCTTAGCGTCTAAAGAGCAGTACTTC. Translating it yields CASSLASKEQYF.

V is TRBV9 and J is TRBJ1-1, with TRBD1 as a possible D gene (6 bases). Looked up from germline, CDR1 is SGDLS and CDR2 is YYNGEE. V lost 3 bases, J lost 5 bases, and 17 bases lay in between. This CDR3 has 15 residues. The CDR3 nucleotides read TGTGCCAGCAGCGGAGGGGGTAGGTTGCGAACTGAAGCTTTCTTT. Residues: CASSGGGRLRTEAFF.